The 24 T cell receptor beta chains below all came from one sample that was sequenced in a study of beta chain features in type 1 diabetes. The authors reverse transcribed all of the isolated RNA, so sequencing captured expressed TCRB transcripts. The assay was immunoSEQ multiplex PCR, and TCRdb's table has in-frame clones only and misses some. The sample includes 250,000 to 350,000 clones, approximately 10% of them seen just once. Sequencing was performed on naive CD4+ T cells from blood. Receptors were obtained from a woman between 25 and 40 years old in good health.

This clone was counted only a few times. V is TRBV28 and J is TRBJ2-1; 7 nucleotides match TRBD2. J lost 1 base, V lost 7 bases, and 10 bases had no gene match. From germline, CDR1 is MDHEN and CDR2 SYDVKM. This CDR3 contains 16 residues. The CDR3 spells CASTQGGGRSYNEQFF. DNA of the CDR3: TGTGCCAGCACTCAAGGCGGGGGACGATCCTACAATGAGCAGTTCTTC.

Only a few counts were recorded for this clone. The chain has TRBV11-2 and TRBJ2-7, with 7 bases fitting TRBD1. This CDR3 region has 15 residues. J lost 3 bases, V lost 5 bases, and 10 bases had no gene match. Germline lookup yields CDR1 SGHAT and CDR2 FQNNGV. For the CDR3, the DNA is TGTGCCAGCAGCCCGGGGACAGCCTCGCGCTACGAGCAGTACTTC. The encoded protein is CASSPGTASRYEQYF.

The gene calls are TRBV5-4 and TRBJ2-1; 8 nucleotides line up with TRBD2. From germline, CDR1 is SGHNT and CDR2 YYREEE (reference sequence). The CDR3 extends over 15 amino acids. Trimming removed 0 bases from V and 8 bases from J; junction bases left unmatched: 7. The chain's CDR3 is CASSLGGLERHEQFF. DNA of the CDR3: TGTGCCAGCAGCTTGGGGGGACTAGAGCGGCATGAGCAGTTCTTC.

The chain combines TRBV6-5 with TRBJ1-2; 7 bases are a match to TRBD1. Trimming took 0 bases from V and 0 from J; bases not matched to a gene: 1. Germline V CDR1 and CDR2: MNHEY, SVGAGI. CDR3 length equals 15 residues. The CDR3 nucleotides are TGTGCCAGCAGTTACTCCGGACAGGCTAACTATGGCTACACCTTC. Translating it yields CASSYSGQANYGYTF.

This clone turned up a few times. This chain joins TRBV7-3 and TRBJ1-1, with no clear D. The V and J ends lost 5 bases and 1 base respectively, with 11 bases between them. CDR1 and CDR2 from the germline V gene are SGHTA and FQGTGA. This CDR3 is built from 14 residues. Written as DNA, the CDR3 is TGTGCCAGCAGCGTAGGAGTCGCGAACACTGAAGCTTTCTTT. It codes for CASSVGVANTEAFF. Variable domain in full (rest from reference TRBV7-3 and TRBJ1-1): GAGVSQTPSNKVTEKGKYVELRCDPISGHTALYWYRQSLGQGPEFLIYFQGTGAADDSGLPNDRFFAVRPEGSVSTLKIQRTERGDSAVYLCASSVGVANTEAFFGQGTRLTVV.

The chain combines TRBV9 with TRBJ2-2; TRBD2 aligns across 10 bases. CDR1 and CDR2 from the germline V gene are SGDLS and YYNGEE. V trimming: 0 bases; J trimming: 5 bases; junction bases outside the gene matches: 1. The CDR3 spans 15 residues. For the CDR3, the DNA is TGTGCCAGCAGCGTAGTTAGCGGGAGGACCGGGGAGCTGTTTTTT. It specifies CASSVVSGRTGELFF.

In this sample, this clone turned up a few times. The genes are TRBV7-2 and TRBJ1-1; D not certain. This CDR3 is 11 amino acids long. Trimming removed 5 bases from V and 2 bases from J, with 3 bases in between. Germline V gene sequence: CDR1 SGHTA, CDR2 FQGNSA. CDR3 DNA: TGTGCCAGCAGCCATAACACTGAAGCTTTCTTT. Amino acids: CASSHNTEAFF. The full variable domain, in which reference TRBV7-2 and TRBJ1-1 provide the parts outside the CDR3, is GAGVSQSPSNKVTEKGKDVELRCDPISGHTALYWYRQSLGQGLEFLIYFQGNSAPDKSGLPSDRFSAERTGGSVSTLTIQRTQQEDSAVYLCASSHNTEAFFGQGTRLTVV.

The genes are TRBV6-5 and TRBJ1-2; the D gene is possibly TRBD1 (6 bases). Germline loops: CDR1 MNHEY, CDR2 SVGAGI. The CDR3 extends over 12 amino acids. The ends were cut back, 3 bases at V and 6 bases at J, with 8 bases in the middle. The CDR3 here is CASSYGDNGYTF. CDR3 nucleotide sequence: TGTGCCAGCAGTTATGGGGACAATGGCTACACCTTC.

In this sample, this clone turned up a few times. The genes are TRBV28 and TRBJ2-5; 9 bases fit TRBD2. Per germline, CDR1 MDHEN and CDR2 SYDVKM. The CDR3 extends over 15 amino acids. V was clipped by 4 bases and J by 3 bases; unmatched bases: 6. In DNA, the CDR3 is TGTGCCAGCAGTTCGGCGACTAGCGGCAAAGAGACCCAGTACTTC. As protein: CASSSATSGKETQYF.

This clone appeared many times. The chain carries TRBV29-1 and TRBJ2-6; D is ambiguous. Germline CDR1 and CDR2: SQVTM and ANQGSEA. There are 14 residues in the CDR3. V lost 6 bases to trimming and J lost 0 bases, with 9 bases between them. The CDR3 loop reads CSVAQSSGANVLTF. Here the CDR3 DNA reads TGCAGCGTCGCACAGAGCTCTGGGGCCAACGTCCTGACTTTC.

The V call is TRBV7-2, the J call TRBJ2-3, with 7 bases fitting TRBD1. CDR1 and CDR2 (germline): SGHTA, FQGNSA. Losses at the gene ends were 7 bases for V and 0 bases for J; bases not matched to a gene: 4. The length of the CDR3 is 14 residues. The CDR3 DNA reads TGTGCCAGCACGACAGGGTGGAGCACAGATACGCAGTATTTT. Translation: CASTTGWSTDTQYF.

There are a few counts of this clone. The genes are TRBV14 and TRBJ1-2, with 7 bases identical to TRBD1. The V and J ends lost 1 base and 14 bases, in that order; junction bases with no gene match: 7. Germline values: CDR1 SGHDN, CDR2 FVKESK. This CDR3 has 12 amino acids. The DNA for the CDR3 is TGTGCCAGCAGCCAAGTCTTGCAGGGACAGACCTTC. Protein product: CASSQVLQGQTF.

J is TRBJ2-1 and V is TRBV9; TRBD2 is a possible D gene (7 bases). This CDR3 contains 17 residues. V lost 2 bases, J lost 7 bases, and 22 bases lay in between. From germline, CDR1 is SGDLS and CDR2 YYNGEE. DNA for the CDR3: TGTGCCAGCAGCGTTTCCCTGGAGGGGGAGGGCCAGAATGAGCAGTTCTTC. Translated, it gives CASSVSLEGEGQNEQFF.

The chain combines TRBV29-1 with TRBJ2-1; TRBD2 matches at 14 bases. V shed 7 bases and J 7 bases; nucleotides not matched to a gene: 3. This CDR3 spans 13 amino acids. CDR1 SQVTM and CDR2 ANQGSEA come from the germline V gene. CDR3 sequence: CSGRLAGGNEQFF. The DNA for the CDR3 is TGCAGCGGGCGACTAGCGGGAGGGAATGAGCAGTTCTTC.

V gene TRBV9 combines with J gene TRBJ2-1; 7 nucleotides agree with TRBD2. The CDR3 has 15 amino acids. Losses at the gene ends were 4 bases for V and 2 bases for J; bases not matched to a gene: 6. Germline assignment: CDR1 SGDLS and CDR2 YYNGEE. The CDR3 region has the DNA TGTGCCAGCAGCTTGAACGCGGGGGCCTACAATGAGCAGTTCTTC. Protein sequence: CASSLNAGAYNEQFF.

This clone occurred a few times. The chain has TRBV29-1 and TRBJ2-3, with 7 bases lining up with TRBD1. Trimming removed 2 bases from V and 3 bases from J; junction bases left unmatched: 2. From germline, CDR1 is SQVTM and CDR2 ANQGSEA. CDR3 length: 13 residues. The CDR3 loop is CSVEQTGTDTQYF. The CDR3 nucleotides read TGCAGCGTTGAACAGACAGGGACAGATACGCAGTATTTT.

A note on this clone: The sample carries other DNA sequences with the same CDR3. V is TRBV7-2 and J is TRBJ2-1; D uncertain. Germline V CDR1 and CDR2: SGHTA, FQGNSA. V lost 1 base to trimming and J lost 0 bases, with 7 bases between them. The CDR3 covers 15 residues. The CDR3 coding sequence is TGTGCCAGCAGCTTAGAGCCGGGCTCCTACAATGAGCAGTTCTTC. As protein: CASSLEPGSYNEQFF.

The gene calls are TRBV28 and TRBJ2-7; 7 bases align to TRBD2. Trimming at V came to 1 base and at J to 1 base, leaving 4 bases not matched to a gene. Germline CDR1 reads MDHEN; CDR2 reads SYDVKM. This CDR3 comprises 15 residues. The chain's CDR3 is CASSLSGLGSYEQYF. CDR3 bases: TGTGCCAGCAGTTTATCAGGACTAGGTTCCTACGAGCAGTACTTC.

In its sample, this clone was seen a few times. The CDR3 nucleotides are TGTGCCAGCTCAATGGAGTACGAGCAGTACTTC. Translating it yields CASSMEYEQYF. This rearrangement joins TRBV18 to TRBJ2-7; D gene ambiguous. Trimming shortened V by 5 bases and J by 4 bases, and 6 bases separated the two germline ends. The CDR3 totals 11 residues. Germline-derived CDR1 and CDR2 are KGHSH and LQKENI.

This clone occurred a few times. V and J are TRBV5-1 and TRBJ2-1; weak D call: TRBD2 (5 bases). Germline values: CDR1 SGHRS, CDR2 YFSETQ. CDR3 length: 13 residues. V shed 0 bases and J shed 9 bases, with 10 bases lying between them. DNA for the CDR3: TGCGCCAGCAGCTTGGTTGAGGGCGGTGAGCAGTTCTTC. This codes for CASSLVEGGEQFF.

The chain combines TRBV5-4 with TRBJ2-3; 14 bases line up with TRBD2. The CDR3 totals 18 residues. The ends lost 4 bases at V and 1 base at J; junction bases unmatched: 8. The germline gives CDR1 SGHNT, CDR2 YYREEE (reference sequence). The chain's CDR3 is CASSAGTSGSGGTDTQYF. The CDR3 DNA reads TGTGCCAGCAGCGCCGGGACTAGCGGGAGCGGAGGCACAGATACGCAGTATTTT.

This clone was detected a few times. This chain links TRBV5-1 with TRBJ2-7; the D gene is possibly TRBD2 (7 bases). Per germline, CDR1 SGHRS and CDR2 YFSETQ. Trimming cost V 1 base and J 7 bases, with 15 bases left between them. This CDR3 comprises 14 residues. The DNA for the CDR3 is TGCGCCAGCAGCTTGACACGGGGGGCTGATGAGCAGTACTTC. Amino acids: CASSLTRGADEQYF.

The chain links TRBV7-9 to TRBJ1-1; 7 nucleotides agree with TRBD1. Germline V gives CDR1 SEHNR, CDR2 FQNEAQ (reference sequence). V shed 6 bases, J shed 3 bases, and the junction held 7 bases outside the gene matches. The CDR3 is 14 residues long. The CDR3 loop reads CASSIVQGDTEAFF. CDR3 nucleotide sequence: TGTGCCAGCAGTATCGTTCAGGGGGACACTGAAGCTTTCTTT.

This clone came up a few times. The CDR3 loop reads CASSSSRVILYEQYF. Written as DNA, the CDR3 is TGTGCCAGCAGCTCCAGCCGGGTAATCTTGTACGAGCAGTACTTC. The chain carries TRBV13 and TRBJ2-7; D not resolved. CDR1 is PRHDT, CDR2 FYEKMQ, per germline (reference sequence). V was cut by 4 bases and J by 4 bases, with 17 bases left in between. The CDR3 covers 15 residues.